The 27 T cell receptor beta chains below were found in one sample sequenced in a study of regulatory T cells in long-lasting Graves disease (dated by TCRdb to the early 2020s). The sample's time point, from its label and the paper: newly diagnosed GD, antithyroid drugs for less than 3 months. For both TCR sequencing and RNA sequencing, RNA was extracted from PBMCs using TRIzol. The library was generated by multiplex PCR. The sequencer listed for this sample is Illumina HiSeq 4000. iRepertoire HTBI primers and Arm-PCR amplification of CDR3 regions were used to construct TCR beta libraries. TCRdb passed the public sequencing reads through fastp at Q25 and MiXCR, retaining productive beta sequences. When rows share a CDR3 protein, they turn into one entry using the most common DNA and genes. The sample table lists roughly 520,000 distinct CDR3 sequences, 9.5% to 15% of them with a count of one. The ten biggest clones cover approximately 9.6% of the sample.

These data also featured in a second study, about T cells in Graves' hyperthyroidism and ophthalmopathy.

The sample here was peripheral blood mononuclear cells (PBMCs), taken at new diagnosis, from a patient treated with antithyroid drugs. The receptors here all came from a woman between 25 and 40 years old with Graves disease. Donor details come from another sample of the same person, matched by shared clones.

The CDR3 DNA is TGCGCCAGCAGCTTGGAAGGGAATGGCAATCAGCCCCAGCATTTT. Its protein product is CASSLEGNGNQPQHF. The gene calls are TRBV5-1 and TRBJ1-5; no clear D. This CDR3 spans 15 amino acids. From germline, CDR1 is SGHRS and CDR2 YFSETQ. The V end lost 0 bases, the J end lost 2 bases, and 9 bases lay between the germline ends.

This clonotype appeared many times. The J gene is TRBJ2-1, the V gene TRBV29-1; unclear D gene. V was pared by 0 bases and J by 4 bases, with 4 bases between. Germline V lookup: CDR1 SQVTM, CDR2 ANQGSEA. This CDR3 comprises 12 residues. CDR3 coding DNA: TGCAGCGTTGAAGAAGCGTACAATGAGCAGTTCTTC. Its protein product is CSVEEAYNEQFF.

This clonotype was seen ten or more times. The rearrangement uses TRBV11-2 and TRBJ2-1, with TRBD2 matching 10 bases. The CDR3 contains 18 residues. The trim removed 1 base at V and 3 bases at J, leaving 9 bases unmatched. Germline assignment: CDR1 SGHAT and CDR2 FQNNGV. CDR3 sequence reads: CASSLVSSGSLNYNEQFF. In DNA, the CDR3 is TGTGCCAGCAGCTTAGTTTCTAGCGGGAGCCTTAACTACAATGAGCAGTTCTTC. The complete variable domain, with remaining parts taken from reference TRBV11-2 and TRBJ2-1, reads EAGVAQSPRYKIIEKRQSVAFWCNPISGHATLYWYQQILGQGPKLLIQFQNNGVVDDSQLPKDRFSAERLKGVDSTLKIQPAKLEDSAVYLCASSLVSSGSLNYNEQFFGPGTRLTVL.

This clonotype was counted only a few times. The chain has TRBV27 and TRBJ1-1, with 10 nucleotides matching TRBD1. The V gene end was trimmed by 8 bases and the J gene end by 4 bases; junction bases not matched to a gene: 10. The germline CDR1 and CDR2 sequences are MNHEY and SMNVEV (reference sequence). This CDR3 has 15 residues. CDR3 in DNA: TGTGCCAGCGGTCCGACAGGGGGCTACGGCACTGAAGCTTTCTTT. Translating it yields CASGPTGGYGTEAFF.

This clonotype was seen a few times. This chain joins TRBV3-1 and TRBJ2-7; D might be TRBD1 or TRBD2, each matching 5 bases. Trimming pared 4 bases from V and 1 base from J, leaving 23 bases between. The CDR3 is 18 residues long. Germline V gene sequence: CDR1 LGHDT, CDR2 YNNKEL (reference sequence). This chain's CDR3 is CASSPSRPGAGRSYEQYF. The CDR3, as DNA: TGTGCCAGCAGCCCCTCGCGCCCCGGGGCAGGGAGATCCTACGAGCAGTACTTC.

This clonotype was seen many times. The rearrangement joins TRBV28 to TRBJ2-5, with 8 positions matching TRBD2. Germline CDR1 and CDR2: MDHEN and SYDVKM. Trimming at V came to 6 bases and at J to 5 bases, leaving 20 bases not matched to a gene. The CDR3 is 18 residues long. The CDR3 reads CASSLGVVAGGPGETQYF. Written as DNA, the CDR3 is TGTGCCAGCAGCCTTGGAGTGGTGGCGGGAGGCCCGGGGGAGACCCAGTACTTC.

In this sample, this clonotype turned up many times. This chain connects TRBV6-1 to TRBJ1-1; D unresolved. CDR1 is MNHNS and CDR2 is SASEGT in the germline V gene. This CDR3 is built from 14 residues. The V end was cut by 2 bases, the J end by 11 bases, with 18 bases between. The CDR3 loop reads CASSENGPPWRAFF. DNA of the CDR3: TGTGCCAGCAGTGAAAACGGGCCACCATGGAGGGCTTTCTTT.

This clonotype was seen more than once but under ten times. The V gene is TRBV7-3, the J gene TRBJ1-2, with TRBD1 identical over 9 bases. Germline CDR1 reads SGHTA; CDR2 reads FQGTGA. Trimming took 2 bases from V and 8 from J; bases not matched to a gene: 9. The CDR3 covers 15 residues. CDR3: CASSLDGTGSSGYTF. The CDR3 DNA reads as TGTGCCAGCAGCTTAGACGGGACAGGGAGTAGCGGCTACACCTTC.

The table lists this clonotype with many counts. This chain links TRBV3-1 with TRBJ1-1; D is unclear. Germline assignment: CDR1 LGHDT and CDR2 YNNKEL (reference sequence). Trimming removed 1 base from V and 1 base from J, with 4 bases in between. This CDR3 has 13 amino acids. CDR3 residues: CASSQVRNTEAFF. CDR3 bases: TGTGCCAGCAGCCAAGTACGGAACACTGAAGCTTTCTTT.

This chain connects TRBV24-1 to TRBJ2-1, with D possibly matching TRBD2 (6 bases). Per germline, CDR1 KGHDR and CDR2 SFDVKD. Trimming left V 7 bases short and J 5 bases short, with 14 bases between. The CDR3 runs 14 residues. The CDR3 DNA sequence: TGTGCCACCAGAGACCGGGGGATAAACAATGAGCAGTTCTTC. Protein: CATRDRGINNEQFF.

In this sample, this clonotype turned up many times. The DNA for the CDR3 is TGTGCCAGCAGTGACCAAGTTTGGGATAGCGGGATAGTTCAAGAGACCCAGTACTTC. Encoded protein: CASSDQVWDSGIVQETQYF. V gene TRBV25-1 combines with J gene TRBJ2-5, with TRBD2 matching over 8 bases. V dropped 3 bases and J dropped 2; count of bases not matched to a gene: 17. This CDR3 spans 19 amino acids. Germline CDR1 reads MGHDK; CDR2 reads SYGVNS.

The sample holds many counts of this clonotype. The V call is TRBV5-1, the J call TRBJ2-7; 8 bases are a match to TRBD1. Germline V gene lookup returns CDR1 SGHRS and CDR2 YFSETQ. The V gene end was trimmed by 4 bases and the J gene end by 6 bases; junction bases not matched to a gene: 9. This CDR3 region has 14 residues. The CDR3 loop reads CASSLGTGNLEQYF. For the CDR3, the DNA is TGCGCCAGCAGCCTAGGGACAGGAAATCTCGAGCAGTACTTC.

This clonotype was seen many times. The chain couples TRBV4-1 to TRBJ2-7; 8 nucleotides agree with TRBD2. Germline lookup yields CDR1 MGHRA and CDR2 YSYEKL. The V gene end was trimmed by 2 bases and the J gene end by 6 bases; junction bases not matched to a gene: 3. CDR3 size: 13 residues. The CDR3 reads CASSQSGGGEQYF. The DNA for the CDR3 is TGCGCCAGCAGCCAAAGCGGGGGTGGCGAGCAGTACTTC.

The table lists this clonotype with many counts. CDR3 in amino acids: CASSLLAGGVSYNEQFF. In DNA form, the CDR3 reads TGTGCCAGCAGCCTACTAGCGGGAGGGGTTTCCTACAATGAGCAGTTCTTC. This chain uses TRBV27 with TRBJ2-1; 13 nucleotides agree with TRBD2. The length of the CDR3 is 17 residues. The V and J ends lost 6 bases and 1 base, in that order; junction bases with no gene match: 6. The germline CDR1 and CDR2 sequences are MNHEY and SMNVEV (reference sequence).

For this clonotype: A much larger clone differs by one base, so this may be a read error. This sequence joins TRBV11-3 and TRBJ2-7; TRBD2 matches at 9 bases. CDR3 length equals 16 residues. The V gene's germline CDR1 is SGHNT and CDR2 YENEEA. Unmatched junction bases numbered 11, after V lost 1 base and J lost 7 bases. The CDR3 spells CASSLGGSGSDNEQYF. CDR3 coding DNA: TGTGCCAGCAGCTTAGGAGGTAGCGGGAGTGATAATGAGCAGTACTTC.

The chain has TRBV7-2 and TRBJ2-7, with D possibly matching TRBD1 (5 bases). Germline CDR1 is SGHTA and CDR2 is FQGNSA. The CDR3 has 17 residues. V lost 3 bases and J 0 bases, leaving 18 bases between the germline ends. The CDR3 loop reads CASSFRSESRGSYEQYF. CDR3 bases: TGTGCCAGCAGCTTCCGGTCAGAATCTAGGGGCTCCTACGAGCAGTACTTC.

The chain has TRBV18 and TRBJ1-2, with a weak D call TRBD1 (6 bases). The V end was cut by 3 bases, the J end by 6 bases, with 17 bases between. The germline gives CDR1 KGHSH, CDR2 LQKENI. The CDR3 spans 15 residues. This CDR3 reads CASSPQTGLGDGYTF. Written as DNA, the CDR3 is TGTGCCAGCTCACCTCAAACAGGGTTGGGAGATGGCTACACCTTC.

This clonotype was detected many times. The V and J genes are TRBV12-3 or TRBV12-4 and TRBJ1-4, with D perhaps TRBD1 (5 bases). Trimming shortened V by 6 bases and J by 8 bases, and 16 bases separated the two germline ends. The CDR3 is 14 residues long. CDR3 DNA sequence: TGTGCCAGCAGCCAGTGGCAGGGAGGCGAAAAACTGTTTTTT. Translated, it gives CASSQWQGGEKLFF.

This clonotype was counted at least ten times. The V gene is TRBV5-1, the J gene TRBJ1-1, with D uncertain. The CDR3 spans 13 residues. Looked up from germline, CDR1 is SGHRS and CDR2 is YFSETQ. The V end lost 0 bases, the J end lost 3 bases, and 6 bases lay between the germline ends. In DNA, the CDR3 is TGCGCCAGCAGCTTGGTGAAGGACACTGAAGCTTTCTTT. Amino acid sequence: CASSLVKDTEAFF.

This clonotype was seen many times. The chain employs TRBV28 and TRBJ2-1; possibly TRBD1 for D (6 bases). This CDR3 comprises 15 residues. The ends were cut back, 2 bases at V and 0 bases at J, with 8 bases in the middle. Germline-derived CDR1 and CDR2 are MDHEN and SYDVKM. The DNA of the CDR3 is TGTGCCAGCAGTTTAAGAGGGGGCTCCTACAATGAGCAGTTCTTC. Residues: CASSLRGGSYNEQFF.

This clonotype has at least ten counts. V is TRBV6-1 and J is TRBJ1-1; a weak D match, TRBD1 (5 bases). Deletions cut 5 bases from V and 3 bases from J, with 16 bases between. Per germline, CDR1 MNHNS and CDR2 SASEGT. The CDR3 is made up of 15 amino acids. DNA for the CDR3: TGTGCCAGCAGTCAAACCCCCGGGGGTTACACTGAAGCTTTCTTT. It is translated as CASSQTPGGYTEAFF.

This clonotype occurred many times. The chain is built from TRBV2 and TRBJ2-1; a possible D gene is TRBD2 (6 bases). V lost 3 bases and J 6 bases, leaving 6 bases between the germline ends. Germline lookup yields CDR1 SNHLY and CDR2 FYNNEI. CDR3 length: 12 residues. CDR3 residues: CASSEGGNEQFF. Written as DNA, the CDR3 is TGTGCCAGCAGTGAGGGAGGCAATGAGCAGTTCTTC.

This clonotype has more than one count but fewer than ten. The CDR3: CASSYPGVGEKLFF. The CDR3 bases are TGTGCCAGCAGCTACCCGGGGGTTGGTGAAAAACTGTTTTTT. The J gene is TRBJ1-4, the V gene TRBV7-9, with D perhaps matching TRBD1 (5 bases). Trimming stripped 4 bases from V and 7 bases from J, with 13 bases between. Germline loops: CDR1 SEHNR, CDR2 FQNEAQ (reference sequence). The CDR3 consists of 14 residues.

The table lists this clonotype with a few counts. This chain joins TRBV12-3 or TRBV12-4 and TRBJ2-2; 12 nucleotides match TRBD2. The CDR3 loop spans 15 amino acids. Germline trimming cut 6 bases from V and 5 bases from J; bases unmatched to any gene: 4. The CDR3 nucleotides read TGTGCCAGCAGCGCTAGCGGGAGGGATACCGGGGAGCTGTTTTTT. Translating gives CASSASGRDTGELFF.

Of note for this clonotype: This CDR3 fails to terminate in the conserved phenylalanine or tryptophan, so it likely reflects a read error. CDR3 loop: CAWDGGVNTEAFL. DNA for the CDR3: TGTGCCTGGGACGGGGGGGTGAACACTGAAGCTTTCCTT. This rearrangement joins TRBV30 to TRBJ1-1, with a possible D match to TRBD1 (5 bases). Trimming pared 5 bases from V and 0 bases from J, leaving 10 bases between. The CDR3 is 13 amino acids. Germline CDR1 and CDR2: GTSNPN and SVGIG (reference sequence).

The J gene is TRBJ2-7, the V gene TRBV11-3; TRBD1 might be the D (6 bases). V was trimmed by 5 bases and J by 4 bases, leaving 12 bases between them. This CDR3 contains 13 residues. In germline, CDR1 is SGHNT, CDR2 YENEEA. CDR3 DNA sequence: TGTGCCAGCAGCGTCGGGACACCGTACGAGCAGTACTTC. Its protein product is CASSVGTPYEQYF.

This clonotype was picked up many times. At one end the junction does not follow the germline gene, possibly because of a read error. V is TRBV2 and J is TRBJ2-4; no reliable D call. Germline V lookup: CDR1 SNHLY, CDR2 FYNNEI. The CDR3 is 11 residues long. CDR3 nucleotide sequence: TGTGCCAGCAGTGAACTAGGCCCGGTGCTCTTC. The encoded protein is CASSELGPVLF.